This T cell receptor (beta chain) came from a study of brain metastases from non-small cell lung cancer. A remark on this clone: No antigen is known for it.

Sequencing was performed with immunoSEQ multiplex PCR; in TCRdb, only in-frame clones are kept and a portion is missing. This sample has over 3,500 clones, with roughly 89% found just once. Study-level findings and limits: Compared with their matched primary tumors, approximately 60% of brain metastases showed expanded T-cell clones. TCR repertoires overlapped largely between brain metastases and matched primaries. Brain metastases had lower T-cell infiltration than primary tumors.

Trimming cost V 2 bases and J 7 bases, with 11 bases left between them. This CDR3 comprises 13 residues. Germline V lookup: CDR1 LGHNA, CDR2 YSLEER. The clonotype was recovered from a donor aged 40 or older with non-small cell lung cancer. The specimen was primary lung tumor tissue. The chain combines TRBV4-3 with TRBJ1-2; D is uncertain. CDR3 DNA sequence: TGCGCCAGCAGCCAATCGTTGGGTGGTGGCTACACCTTC. Encoded protein: CASSQSLGGGYTF.